This entry describes one TCR beta chain. Its matching antigen is unknown. TCRdb used MiXCR to reprocess the reads, holding one entry per CDR3 protein. The sample yields about 310,000 distinct CDR3 sequences, about a sixth seen once. This CDR3 is 13 amino acids long. The V end was cut by 5 bases, the J end by 3 bases, with 13 bases between. CDR1 DFQATT and CDR2 SNEGSKA come from the germline V gene (reference sequence). This entry comes from a study of T cell repertoires in cytomegalovirus infection. Study at large: Shared public TCR beta signatures pointed to both CMV infection and a matching HLA type. Study-wide points: The study found HLA-C-restricted CMV-specific TCR beta clonotypes dominating the ex vivo response. The study identified carriers of CMV plus the relevant HLA from cumulative public TCR beta family frequency.

J is TRBJ2-5 and V is TRBV20-1, with D possibly being TRBD2 (6 bases). The sample comprised PBMCs. The sequence was collected from a human donor in good health (CMV status not recorded). Some clones in this sample may be carry-over from other donors' samples. CDR3 in amino acids: CSAAIRGKETQYF. The CDR3 DNA reads as TGCAGTGCTGCTATCCGGGGGAAAGAGACCCAGTACTTC.